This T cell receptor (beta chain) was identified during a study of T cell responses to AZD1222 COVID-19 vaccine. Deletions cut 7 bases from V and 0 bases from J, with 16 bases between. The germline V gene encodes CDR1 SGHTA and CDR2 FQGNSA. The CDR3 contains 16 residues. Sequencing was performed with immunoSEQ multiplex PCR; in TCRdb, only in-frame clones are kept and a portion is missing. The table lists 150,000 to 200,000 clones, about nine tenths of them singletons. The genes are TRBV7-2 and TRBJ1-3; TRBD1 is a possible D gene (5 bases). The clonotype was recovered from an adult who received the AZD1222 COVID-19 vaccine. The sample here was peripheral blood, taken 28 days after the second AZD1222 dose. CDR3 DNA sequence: TGTGCCAGCACCCAATCGGGGGGGAGCTCTGGAAACACCATATATTTT. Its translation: CASTQSGGSSGNTIYF.